These 9 T cell receptor beta chains originate from one sample sequenced in a study of T cell responses to AZD1222 COVID-19 vaccine. Some clones are missing from TCRdb's copy, which holds only in-frame ones; the method was immunoSEQ multiplex PCR. This sample yields 150,000 to 200,000 clones, of which about 90% are seen a single time; 2.6% belongs to the top ten. The sequencing here drew on peripheral blood, taken on day 0 of AZD1222 vaccination. The receptors shown here come from an adult in good health.

The DNA of the CDR3 is TGTGCCAGCAGCTCCCTAGGGCAGGCAACCTACGAGCAGTACTTC. Encoded protein: CASSSLGQATYEQYF. The gene calls are TRBV7-2 and TRBJ2-7; the D is unclear. Per the germline V gene, CDR1 is SGHTA and CDR2 is FQGNSA. The CDR3 runs 15 residues. The V and J ends lost 4 bases and 2 bases respectively, with 15 bases between them.

The chain uses TRBV7-6 and TRBJ2-7, with 10 bases that match TRBD2. This CDR3 has 17 residues. V trimming: 4 bases; J trimming: 0 bases; junction bases outside the gene matches: 9. The V gene's germline CDR1 is SGHVS and CDR2 FNYEAQ. The CDR3 loop is CASSYGTSDSSSYEQYF. The CDR3 nucleotides are TGTGCCAGCAGCTACGGGACTAGCGACTCTAGCTCCTACGAGCAGTACTTC. Variable domain in full (rest from reference TRBV7-6 and TRBJ2-7): GAGVSQSPRYKVTKRGQDVALRCDPISGHVSLYWYRQALGQGPEFLTYFNYEAQQDKSGLPNDRFSAERPEGSISTLTIQRTEQRDSAMYRCASSYGTSDSSSYEQYFGPGTRLTVT.

The V and J genes are TRBV24-1 and TRBJ1-2, with 9 bases that match TRBD1. V was pared by 4 bases and J by 4 bases, with 3 bases of the junction left unmatched. Germline loops: CDR1 KGHDR, CDR2 SFDVKD. The CDR3 has 14 residues. DNA of the CDR3: TGTGCCACCAGTGACCAGACAGGGGGCTATGGCTACACCTTC. Protein product: CATSDQTGGYGYTF.

V gene TRBV3-1 (or the pseudogene TRBV3-2) combines with J gene TRBJ1-2; D is unresolved. Germline-derived CDR1 and CDR2 are LGHDT and YNNKEL (reference sequence). V dropped 0 bases and J dropped 5 bases, with 13 bases sitting between them. The CDR3 sequence is 15 residues long. Written as DNA, the CDR3 is TGTGCCAGCAGCCAAGATCCGGGCAGCTTGTATGGCTACACCTTC. This codes for CASSQDPGSLYGYTF.

This chain links TRBV30 with TRBJ1-1; TRBD1 matches at 7 bases. From germline, CDR1 is GTSNPN and CDR2 SVGIG (reference sequence). The CDR3 runs 15 residues. Trimming at V came to 3 bases and at J to 1 base, leaving 8 bases not matched to a gene. The CDR3 sequence is CAWRMTGLSNTEAFF. The CDR3 DNA sequence: TGTGCCTGGAGGATGACAGGGCTGTCGAACACTGAAGCTTTCTTT.

The count of this clone is one. The chain employs TRBV29-1 and TRBJ1-1; 7 bases are a match to TRBD1. This CDR3 is built from 13 residues. Per germline, CDR1 SQVTM and CDR2 ANQGSEA. The V segment lost 7 bases and the J segment 4 bases; nucleotides outside the gene matches: 9. The DNA of the CDR3 is TGCAGCGCCAATCAAAACAGGGGCACTGAAGCTTTCTTT. This gives the protein CSANQNRGTEAFF.

This clone was recorded a few times. CDR3 in amino acids: CASSVHNEQFF. DNA of the CDR3: TGCGCCAGCAGCGTCCACAATGAGCAGTTCTTC. The V gene is TRBV5-1, the J gene TRBJ2-1; D unresolved. V was clipped by 4 bases and J by 5 bases, with 4 bases between them. CDR3 length equals 11 residues. In germline, CDR1 is SGHRS, CDR2 YFSETQ. Using reference TRBV5-1 and TRBJ2-1 for the parts outside the CDR3, the full variable domain is KAGVTQTPRYLIKTRGQQVTLSCSPISGHRSVSWYQQTPGQGLQFLFEYFSETQRNKGNFPGRFSGRQFSNSRSEMNVSTLELGDSALYLCASSVHNEQFFGPGTRLTVL.

The chain has TRBV2 and TRBJ1-1; 8 bases are a match to TRBD1. Per germline, CDR1 SNHLY and CDR2 FYNNEI. The CDR3 is made up of 14 amino acids. The V segment lost 4 bases and the J segment 1 base; nucleotides outside the gene matches: 2. This CDR3 is CASSVGQGNTEAFF. Here the CDR3 DNA reads TGTGCCAGCAGTGTTGGACAGGGGAACACTGAAGCTTTCTTT.

The chain employs TRBV3-1 (or the pseudogene TRBV3-2) and TRBJ2-1; TRBD2 aligns across 9 bases. Germline V lookup: CDR1 LGHDT, CDR2 YNNKEL (reference sequence). This CDR3 comprises 17 residues. V gave up 0 bases and J gave up 8 bases; unmatched junction bases: 11. CDR3 region: CASSQDRTGLASDEQFF. The CDR3 coding sequence is TGTGCCAGCAGCCAAGATAGAACGGGACTAGCATCCGATGAGCAGTTCTTC.